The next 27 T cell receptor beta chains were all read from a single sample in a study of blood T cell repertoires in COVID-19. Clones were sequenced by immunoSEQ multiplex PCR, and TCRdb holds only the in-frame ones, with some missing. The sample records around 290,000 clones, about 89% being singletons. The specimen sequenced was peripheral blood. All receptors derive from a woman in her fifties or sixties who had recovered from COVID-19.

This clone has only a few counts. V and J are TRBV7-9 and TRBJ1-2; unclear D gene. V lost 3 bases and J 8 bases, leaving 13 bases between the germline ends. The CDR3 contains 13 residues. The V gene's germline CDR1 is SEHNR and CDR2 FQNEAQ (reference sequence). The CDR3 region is CASSLGPGGGYTF. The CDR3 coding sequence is TGTGCCAGCAGCTTGGGCCCCGGTGGAGGCTACACCTTC.

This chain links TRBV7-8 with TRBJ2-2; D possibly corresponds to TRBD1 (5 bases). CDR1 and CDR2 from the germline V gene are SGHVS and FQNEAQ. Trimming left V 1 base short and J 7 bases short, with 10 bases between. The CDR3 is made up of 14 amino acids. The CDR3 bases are TGTGCCAGCAGCTTAGATCAGGGCTTCGGGGAGCTGTTTTTT. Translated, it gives CASSLDQGFGELFF.

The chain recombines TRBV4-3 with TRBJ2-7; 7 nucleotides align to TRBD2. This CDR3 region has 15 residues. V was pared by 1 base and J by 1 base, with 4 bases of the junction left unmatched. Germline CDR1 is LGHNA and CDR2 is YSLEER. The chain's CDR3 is CASSQGTRGSYEQYF. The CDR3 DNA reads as TGCGCCAGCAGCCAAGGGACTAGGGGTTCCTACGAGCAGTACTTC.

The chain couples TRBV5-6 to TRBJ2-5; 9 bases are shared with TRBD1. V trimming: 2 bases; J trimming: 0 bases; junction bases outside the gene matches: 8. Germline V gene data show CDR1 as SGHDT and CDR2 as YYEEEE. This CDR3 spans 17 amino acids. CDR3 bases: TGTGCCAGCAGCTTCGAGGCGACAGGGGGATACCAAGAGACCCAGTACTTC. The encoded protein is CASSFEATGGYQETQYF.

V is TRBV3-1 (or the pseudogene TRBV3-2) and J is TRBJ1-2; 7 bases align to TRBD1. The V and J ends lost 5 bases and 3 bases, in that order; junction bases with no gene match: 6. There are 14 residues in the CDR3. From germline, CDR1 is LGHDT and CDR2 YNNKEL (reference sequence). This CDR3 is CASSVRDSHYGYTF. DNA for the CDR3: TGTGCCAGCAGCGTCCGGGACAGCCACTATGGCTACACCTTC.

The CDR3 DNA reads TGTGCCAGCAGCCAACAGGGCCAAGGCACTGAAGCTTTCTTT. Its translation is CASSQQGQGTEAFF. The chain links TRBV3-1 (or the pseudogene TRBV3-2) to TRBJ1-1, with D tentatively TRBD1 (5 bases). CDR3 length: 14 residues. Per the germline V gene, CDR1 is LGHDT and CDR2 is YNNKEL (reference sequence). Trimming took 2 bases from V and 4 from J, leaving 11 bases between them.

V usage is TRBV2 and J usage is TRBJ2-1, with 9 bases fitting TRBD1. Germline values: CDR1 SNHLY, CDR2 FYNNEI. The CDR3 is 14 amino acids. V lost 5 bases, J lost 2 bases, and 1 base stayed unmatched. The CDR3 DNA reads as TGTGCCAGCAGTTACAGGGGGCCCTACAATGAGCAGTTCTTC. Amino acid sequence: CASSYRGPYNEQFF.

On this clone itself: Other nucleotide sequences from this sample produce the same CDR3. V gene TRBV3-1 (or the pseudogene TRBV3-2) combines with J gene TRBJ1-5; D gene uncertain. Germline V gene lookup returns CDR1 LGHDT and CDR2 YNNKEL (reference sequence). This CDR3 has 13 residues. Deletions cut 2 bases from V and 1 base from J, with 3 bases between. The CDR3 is CASSQLSNQPQHF. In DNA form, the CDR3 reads TGTGCCAGCAGCCAATTAAGCAATCAGCCCCAGCATTTT.

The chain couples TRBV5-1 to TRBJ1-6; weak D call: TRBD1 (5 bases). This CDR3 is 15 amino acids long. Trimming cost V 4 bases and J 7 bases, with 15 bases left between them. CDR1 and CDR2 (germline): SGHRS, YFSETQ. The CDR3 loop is CASSVGPGENSPLHF. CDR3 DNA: TGCGCCAGCAGCGTAGGACCGGGGGAGAATTCACCCCTCCACTTT.

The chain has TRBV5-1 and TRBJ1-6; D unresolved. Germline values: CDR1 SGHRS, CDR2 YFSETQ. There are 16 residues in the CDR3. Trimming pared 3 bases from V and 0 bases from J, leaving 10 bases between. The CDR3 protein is CASSYTGVSYNSPLHF. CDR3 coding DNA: TGCGCCAGCAGCTACACCGGGGTCTCCTATAATTCACCCCTCCACTTT.

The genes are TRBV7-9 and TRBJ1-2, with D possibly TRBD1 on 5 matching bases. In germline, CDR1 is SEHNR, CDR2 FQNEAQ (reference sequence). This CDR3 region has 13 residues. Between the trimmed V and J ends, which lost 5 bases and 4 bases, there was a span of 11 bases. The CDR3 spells CASSLPDSYGYTF. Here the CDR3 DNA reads TGTGCCAGCAGCCTCCCAGACAGCTATGGCTACACCTTC.

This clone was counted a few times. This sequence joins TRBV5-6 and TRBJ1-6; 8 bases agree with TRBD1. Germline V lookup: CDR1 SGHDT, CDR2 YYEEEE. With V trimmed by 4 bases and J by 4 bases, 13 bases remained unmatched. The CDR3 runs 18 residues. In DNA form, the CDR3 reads TGTGCCAGCAGCCAAAACCCGGACAGGGCTGAGTATAATTCACCCCTCCACTTT. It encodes CASSQNPDRAEYNSPLHF.

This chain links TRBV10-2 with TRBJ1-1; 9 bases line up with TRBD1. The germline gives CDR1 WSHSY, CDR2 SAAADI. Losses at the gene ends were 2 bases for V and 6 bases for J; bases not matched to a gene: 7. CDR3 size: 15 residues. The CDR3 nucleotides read TGCGCCAGCAGTGAGAAAAGGACAGGGGCTGCTGAAGCTTTCTTT. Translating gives CASSEKRTGAAEAFF.

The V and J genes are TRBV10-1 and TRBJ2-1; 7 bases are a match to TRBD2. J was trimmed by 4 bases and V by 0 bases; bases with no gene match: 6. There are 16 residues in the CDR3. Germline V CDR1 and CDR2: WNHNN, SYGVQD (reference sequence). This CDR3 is CASSESRGEMYNEQFF. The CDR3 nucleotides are TGCGCCAGCAGTGAGTCTCGGGGGGAGATGTACAATGAGCAGTTCTTC.

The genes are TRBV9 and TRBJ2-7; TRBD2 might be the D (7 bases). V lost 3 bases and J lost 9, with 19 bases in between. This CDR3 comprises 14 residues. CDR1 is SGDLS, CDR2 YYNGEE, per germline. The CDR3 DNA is TGTGCCAGCAGCGGCCCGGGCAGGGGAGGGTGGCAGTACTTC. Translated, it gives CASSGPGRGGWQYF.

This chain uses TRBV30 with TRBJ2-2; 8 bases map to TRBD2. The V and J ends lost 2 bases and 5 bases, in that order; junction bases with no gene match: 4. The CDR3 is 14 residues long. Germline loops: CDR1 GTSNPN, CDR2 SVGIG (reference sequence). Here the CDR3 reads CAWSRLARTGELFF. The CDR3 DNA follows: TGTGCCTGGAGTAGACTAGCGCGAACCGGGGAGCTGTTTTTT.

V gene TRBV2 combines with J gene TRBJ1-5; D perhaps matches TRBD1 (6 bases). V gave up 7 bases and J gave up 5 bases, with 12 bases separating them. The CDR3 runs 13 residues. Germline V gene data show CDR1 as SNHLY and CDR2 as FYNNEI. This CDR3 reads CASMWGLDQPQHF. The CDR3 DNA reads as TGTGCCAGCATGTGGGGGCTGGATCAGCCCCAGCATTTT.

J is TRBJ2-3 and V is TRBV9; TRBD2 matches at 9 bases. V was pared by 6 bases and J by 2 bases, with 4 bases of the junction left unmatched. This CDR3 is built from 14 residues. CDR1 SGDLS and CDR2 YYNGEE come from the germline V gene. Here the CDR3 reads CASTRLAVTDTQYF. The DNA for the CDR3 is TGTGCCAGCACCCGACTAGCGGTCACAGATACGCAGTATTTT.

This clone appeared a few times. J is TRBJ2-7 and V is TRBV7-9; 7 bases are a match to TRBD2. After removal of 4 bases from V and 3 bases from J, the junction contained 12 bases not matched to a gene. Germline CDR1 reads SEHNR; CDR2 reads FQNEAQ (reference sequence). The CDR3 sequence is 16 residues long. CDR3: CASSSGRTRPFYEQYF. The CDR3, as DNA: TGTGCCAGCAGCTCCGGCAGGACTAGACCTTTCTACGAGCAGTACTTC.

Written as DNA, the CDR3 is TGCGCCAGCAGTGGACCGGGGGAAAAACTGTTTTTT. It encodes CASSGPGEKLFF. The rearrangement uses TRBV10-2 and TRBJ1-4; D unresolved. Germline CDR1 and CDR2: WSHSY and SAAADI. Trimming removed 4 bases at V and 8 bases at J, with 8 bases between. The CDR3 has 12 residues.

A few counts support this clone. The CDR3 spells CASGTQPQHF. As DNA, the CDR3 is TGTGCCAGCGGCACTCAGCCCCAGCATTTT. The chain recombines TRBV7-8 with TRBJ1-5, with D hard to call. CDR3 length: 10 amino acids. Germline CDR1 is SGHVS and CDR2 is FQNEAQ. V lost 8 bases to trimming and J lost 6 bases, with 5 bases between them.

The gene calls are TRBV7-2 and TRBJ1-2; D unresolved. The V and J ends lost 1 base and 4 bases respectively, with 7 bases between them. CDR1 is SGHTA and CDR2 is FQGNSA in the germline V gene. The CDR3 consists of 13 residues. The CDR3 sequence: CASSLVSSYGYTF. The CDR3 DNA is TGTGCCAGCAGCTTAGTTTCGAGCTATGGCTACACCTTC.

CDR3 DNA: TGTGCCTGGAGTGTACTTGCCCATGAGCAGTTCTTC. Translating it yields CAWSVLAHEQFF. This chain connects TRBV30 to TRBJ2-1, with D uncertain. The CDR3 totals 12 residues. Germline V gives CDR1 GTSNPN, CDR2 SVGIG (reference sequence). Between the trimmed V and J ends, which lost 0 bases and 8 bases, there was a span of 8 bases.

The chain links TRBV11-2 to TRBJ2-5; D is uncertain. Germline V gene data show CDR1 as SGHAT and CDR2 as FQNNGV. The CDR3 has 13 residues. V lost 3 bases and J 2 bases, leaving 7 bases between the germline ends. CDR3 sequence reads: CASSFAGQETQYF. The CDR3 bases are TGTGCCAGCAGCTTTGCAGGTCAAGAGACCCAGTACTTC.

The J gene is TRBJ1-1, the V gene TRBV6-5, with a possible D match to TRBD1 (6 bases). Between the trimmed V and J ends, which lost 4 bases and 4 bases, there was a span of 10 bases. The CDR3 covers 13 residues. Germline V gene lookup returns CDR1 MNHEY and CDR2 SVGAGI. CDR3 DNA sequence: TGTGCCAGCAGTTGGGGGCCGAGCACTGAAGCTTTCTTT. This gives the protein CASSWGPSTEAFF.

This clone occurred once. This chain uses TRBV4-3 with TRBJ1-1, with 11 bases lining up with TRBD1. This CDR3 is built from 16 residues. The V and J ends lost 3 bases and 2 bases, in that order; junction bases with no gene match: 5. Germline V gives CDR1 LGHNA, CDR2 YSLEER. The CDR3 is CASSQGTGGTNTEAFF. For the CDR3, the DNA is TGCGCCAGCAGCCAGGGGACAGGGGGGACCAACACTGAAGCTTTCTTT.

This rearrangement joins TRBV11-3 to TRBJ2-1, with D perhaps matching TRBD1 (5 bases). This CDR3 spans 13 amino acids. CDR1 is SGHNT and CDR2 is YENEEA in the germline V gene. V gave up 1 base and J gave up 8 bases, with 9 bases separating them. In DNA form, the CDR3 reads TGTGCCAGCAGCTTAGGCGGCAGGGATGAGCAGTTCTTC. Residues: CASSLGGRDEQFF.